The T cell receptor beta chain described here comes from a study of T cell changes during pregnancy in multiple sclerosis. The method was immunoSEQ multiplex PCR; TCRdb's version includes in-frame clones alone and lacks a portion of them. The sample lists 91,000 or so clones; almost 95% were seen once. V shed 4 bases, J shed 7 bases, and the junction held 9 bases outside the gene matches. The germline gives CDR1 SGDLS, CDR2 YYNGEE. The CDR3 extends over 15 amino acids. Here the sequenced sample was peripheral blood, taken after pregnancy. The chain combines TRBV9 with TRBJ2-1, with TRBD2 identical over 9 bases. This TCR was sampled from a female donor with multiple sclerosis, enrolled in a pregnancy study. CDR3 sequence reads: CASSIRGGAGNEQFF. As DNA, the CDR3 is TGTGCCAGCAGCATCCGCGGGGGGGCGGGGAATGAGCAGTTCTTC.